This entry is about one T cell receptor beta chain. A single record per CDR3 protein comes from TCRdb applying MiXCR to the 5' RACE reads. This sample has about 360,000 distinct CDR3 sequences; approximately 14% occur once, and the top ten carry under 25%. This specimen comes from a study of T-cell memory formation after mild COVID-19. Germline-derived CDR1 and CDR2 are MGHDK and SYGVNS. The CDR3 is 14 residues long. V dropped 3 bases and J dropped 5 bases, with 11 bases sitting between them. The chain links TRBV25-1 to TRBJ1-5; no firm D call. The sample consisted of PBMCs or a T cell subset sorted from them (not recorded which). The sequence derives from a man aged 18 to 35 who had mild COVID-19 (a few samples of this study predate the infection). Cell type and time point are not known. The CDR3 DNA is TGTGCCAGCAGTGATTCCGGGTGGTATCAGCCCCAGCATTTT. This translates into CASSDSGWYQPQHF.